One T cell receptor beta chain is described in this entry. The data stem from a study of blood T cell repertoires in COVID-19. Study details: The United States, Italy and Spain provided the acute and convalescent COVID-19 samples.

The ends were cut back, 7 bases at V and 7 bases at J, with 14 bases in the middle. Germline V gene sequence: CDR1 MNHEY, CDR2 SVGAGI. This CDR3 region has 14 residues. In the study's own analysis: By means of reference gene primer amplification, nucleated cell counts were estimated. The method was immunoSEQ multiplex PCR; TCRdb's version includes in-frame clones alone and lacks a portion of them. D and trimming were read from the DNA, whereas the V and J calls and clone size are those reported in that table. The sample has a few hundred thousand clones; 75% to 85% are singletons. Living in 24 US areas, the participants were between roughly 18 and 95 years of age. Membership in each cohort depended on participant-reported clinical history.

The TCR comes from a woman in her thirties or forties with acute COVID-19. Material: PBMCs or T cells enriched from blood (not recorded which). This chain connects TRBV6-5 to TRBJ1-6, with no clear D. The CDR3 DNA follows: TGTGCCAGCACGTTTGGACTGATAAATTCACCCCTCCACTTT. Translation: CASTFGLINSPLHF.